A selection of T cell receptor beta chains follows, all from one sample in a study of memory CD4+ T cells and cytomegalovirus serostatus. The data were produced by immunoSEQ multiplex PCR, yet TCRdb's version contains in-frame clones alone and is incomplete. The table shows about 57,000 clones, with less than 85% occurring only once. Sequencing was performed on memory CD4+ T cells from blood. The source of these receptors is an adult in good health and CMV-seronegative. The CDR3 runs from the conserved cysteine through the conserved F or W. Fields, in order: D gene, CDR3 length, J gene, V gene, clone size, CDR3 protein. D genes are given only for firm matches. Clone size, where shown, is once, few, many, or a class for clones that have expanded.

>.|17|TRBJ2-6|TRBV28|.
CASWGSDGSSGANVLTF
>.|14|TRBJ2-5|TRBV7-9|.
CASSSRRDQETQYF
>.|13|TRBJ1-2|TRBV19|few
CASRKGVNYGYTF
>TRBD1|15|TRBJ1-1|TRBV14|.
CASSQVRTGFGGAFF
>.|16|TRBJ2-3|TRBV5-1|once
CASSLADLRNTDTQYF
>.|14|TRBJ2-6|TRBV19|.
CASSNSRRANVLTF
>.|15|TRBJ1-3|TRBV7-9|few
CASSFRSTSGNTIYF
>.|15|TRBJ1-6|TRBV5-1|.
CASSPAIIGTSPLHF
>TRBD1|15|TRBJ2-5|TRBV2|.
CASSTSYRGLETQYF
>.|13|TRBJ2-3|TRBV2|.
CASSSGPGDTQYF
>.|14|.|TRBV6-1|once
CASRETGLGYEQYF
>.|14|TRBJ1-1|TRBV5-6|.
CASSFPPRGAEAFF
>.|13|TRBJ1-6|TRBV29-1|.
CSVGESGNSPLHF
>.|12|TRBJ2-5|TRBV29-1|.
CSGGSPQETQYF
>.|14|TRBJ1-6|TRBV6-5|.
CAGTGQIYNSPLHF
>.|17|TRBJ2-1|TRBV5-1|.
CASSARRSGTVYNEQFF
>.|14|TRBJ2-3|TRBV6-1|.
CASSGRDMMDTQYF
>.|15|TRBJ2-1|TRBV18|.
CASSPSGPSYNEQFF
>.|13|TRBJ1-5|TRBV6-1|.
CASRQVNNQPQHF
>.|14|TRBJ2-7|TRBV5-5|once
CASSLGVVAYEQYF
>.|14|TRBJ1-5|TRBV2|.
CASNPQGINQPQHF
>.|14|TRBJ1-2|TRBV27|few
CASSVGAVDYGYTF
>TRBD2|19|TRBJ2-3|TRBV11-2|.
CASSRIPGTSGLSTDTQYF
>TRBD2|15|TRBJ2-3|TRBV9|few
CASSVAGTNTDTQYF
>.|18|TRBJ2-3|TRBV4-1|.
CASSQGGSGRTSTDTQYF
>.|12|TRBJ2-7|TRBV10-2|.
CASRPGDGEQYF
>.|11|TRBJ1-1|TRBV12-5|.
CASGLGREAFF
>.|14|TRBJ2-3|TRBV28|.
CASMGDTYTDTQYF
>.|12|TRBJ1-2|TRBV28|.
CASKGMEGGYTF
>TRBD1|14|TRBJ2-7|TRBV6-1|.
CASSLGQGPYEQYF
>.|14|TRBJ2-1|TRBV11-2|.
CASSLDHFYNEQFF
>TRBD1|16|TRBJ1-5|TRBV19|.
CASSMGGDSYNQPQHF
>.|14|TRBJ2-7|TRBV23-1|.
CASKPGQDPHEQYF
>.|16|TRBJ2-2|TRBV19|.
CASSIPRTLNTGELFF
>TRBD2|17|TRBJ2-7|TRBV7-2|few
CASSLQGAGGRPYEQYF
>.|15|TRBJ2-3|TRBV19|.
CASSMVMTSTDTQYF
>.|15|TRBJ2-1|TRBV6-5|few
CASSFTHRTYNEQFF
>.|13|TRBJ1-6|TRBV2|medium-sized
CASKGRAGSPLHF
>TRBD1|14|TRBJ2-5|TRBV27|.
CASSLQGARETQYF
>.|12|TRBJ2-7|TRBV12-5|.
CASGSGFYEQYF
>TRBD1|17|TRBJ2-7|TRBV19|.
CASSILPIGTGGYEQYF
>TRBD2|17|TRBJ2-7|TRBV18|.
CASSPPGLAGGVDEQYF
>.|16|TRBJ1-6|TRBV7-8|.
CASSSITGGYNSPLHF
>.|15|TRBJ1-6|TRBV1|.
CTSSRITAENSPLHF
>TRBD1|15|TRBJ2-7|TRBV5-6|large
CASSPTGTGAHEQYF
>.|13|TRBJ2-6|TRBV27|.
CASRPSGANVLTF
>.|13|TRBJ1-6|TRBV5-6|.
CATSEGVYSPLHF
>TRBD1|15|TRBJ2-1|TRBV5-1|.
CASSTTGTVGNEQFF
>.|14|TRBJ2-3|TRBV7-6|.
CAVKPSGQADTQYF
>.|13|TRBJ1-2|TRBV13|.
CASSLGSLYGYTF
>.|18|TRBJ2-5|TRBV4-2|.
CASSQDKGGRGFGETQYF
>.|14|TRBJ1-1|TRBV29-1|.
CSVETGGMNTEAFF
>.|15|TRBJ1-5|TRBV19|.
CASSRTSPSNQPQHF
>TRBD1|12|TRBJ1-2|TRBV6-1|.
CASTRQGLGYTF
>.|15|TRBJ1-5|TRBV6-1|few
CASSESSRGFGPQHF